The next 22 T cell receptor beta chains were all read from a single sample in a study of cytomegalovirus exposure and HLA in healthy donors. The PCR employed 60 Vbeta primers together with 13 Jbeta primers. Sequenced by immunoSEQ multiplex PCR; TCRdb stores in-frame clones only, minus some. The table has approximately 140,000 clones, approximately 79% seen once. Input material: PBMCs. The receptors shown here come from a man in his forties or fifties in good health and CMV-seropositive.

As to this clone: The sample has other DNA sequences that encode this CDR3 too. This rearrangement joins TRBV4-1 to TRBJ2-7; 12 bases align to TRBD2. This CDR3 is built from 15 residues. Trimming removed 4 bases from V and 3 bases from J; junction bases left unmatched: 4. Germline V gene lookup returns CDR1 MGHRA and CDR2 YSYEKL. In nucleotides, the CDR3 is TGCGCCAGCAGCCCAAGACTAGCGGGAGACTACGAGCAGTACTTC. Translating it yields CASSPRLAGDYEQYF.

The CDR3 nucleotides are TGTGCCAGCAGCCAAAGACAGGCTCGTTCTGGAAACACCATATATTTT. Translation: CASSQRQARSGNTIYF. The chain recombines TRBV7-8 with TRBJ1-3, with TRBD1 as a possible D gene (6 bases). The CDR3 has 16 residues. The V gene's germline CDR1 is SGHVS and CDR2 FQNEAQ. The V end was cut by 5 bases, the J end by 1 base, with 15 bases between. Full variable domain (rest looked up from reference TRBV7-8 and TRBJ1-3): GAGVSQSPRYKVAKRGQDVALRCDPISGHVSLFWYQQALGQGPEFLTYFQNEAQLDKSGLPSDRFFAERPEGSVSTLKIQRTQQEDSAVYLCASSQRQARSGNTIYFGEGSWLTVV.

V and J are TRBV27 and TRBJ2-7; perhaps TRBD2 as D (6 bases). This CDR3 region has 13 residues. V was clipped by 5 bases and J by 2 bases, with 10 bases between them. Germline V gene lookup returns CDR1 MNHEY and CDR2 SMNVEV (reference sequence). The CDR3 DNA sequence: TGTGCCAGCAGTATTAGCGGCCCCTACGAGCAGTACTTC. Its protein is CASSISGPYEQYF.

This chain joins TRBV10-1 and TRBJ2-5; possible D gene TRBD2, 6 bases. CDR1 and CDR2 from the germline V gene are WNHNN and SYGVQD (reference sequence). The CDR3 has 15 amino acids. Deletions cut 5 bases from V and 4 bases from J, with 17 bases between. In DNA form, the CDR3 reads TGCGCCAGCAGTCGGGCCACCGGGACTGGAGAGACCCAGTACTTC. This encodes CASSRATGTGETQYF.

This sequence joins TRBV28 and TRBJ2-7; D is unresolved. Germline V CDR1 and CDR2: MDHEN, SYDVKM. This CDR3 region has 13 residues. V was pared by 4 bases and J by 4 bases, with 11 bases between. The CDR3 DNA follows: TGTGCCAGCAGTTATGGGCAGATTTACGAGCAGTACTTC. The encoded protein is CASSYGQIYEQYF.

CDR3 sequence (DNA): TGTGCCAGCAGCCCCCAAGGTATAGCAAGTACAGATACGCAGTATTTT. Translating gives CASSPQGIASTDTQYF. The gene calls are TRBV7-3 and TRBJ2-3; D is undetermined. The CDR3 loop spans 16 amino acids. Trimming cost V 5 bases and J 3 bases, with 18 bases left between them. Looked up from germline, CDR1 is SGHTA and CDR2 is FQGTGA.

The chain combines TRBV7-8 with TRBJ1-5; a possible D gene is TRBD1 (5 bases). Trimming stripped 5 bases from V and 6 bases from J, with 20 bases between. CDR1 is SGHVS, CDR2 FQNEAQ, per germline. CDR3 length: 16 amino acids. The CDR3 spells CASSASFGQGGQPQHF. The CDR3 DNA reads as TGTGCCAGCAGCGCCTCGTTTGGGCAGGGAGGTCAGCCCCAGCATTTT.

The V gene is TRBV6-1, the J gene TRBJ1-5; 7 nucleotides agree with TRBD1. CDR3 size: 15 residues. With 6 bases clipped from V and 1 base from J, the junction kept 6 bases outside the gene matches. CDR1 is MNHNS, CDR2 SASEGT, per germline. For the CDR3, the DNA is TGTGCCAGCAGGACAGGGTCTTGGAGCAATCAGCCCCAGCATTTT. It yields the protein CASRTGSWSNQPQHF.

V gene TRBV5-1 combines with J gene TRBJ2-2; TRBD1 matches at 9 bases. Trimming took 4 bases from V and 4 from J; bases not matched to a gene: 5. The length of the CDR3 is 15 residues. CDR1 is SGHRS and CDR2 is YFSETQ in the germline V gene. The CDR3 sequence is CASSPGQGFTGELFF. The CDR3 coding sequence is TGCGCCAGCAGCCCGGGACAGGGTTTCACCGGGGAGCTGTTTTTT.

This clone was observed a few times. The chain employs TRBV7-2 and TRBJ1-5; 8 bases agree with TRBD1. The ends lost 5 bases at V and 3 bases at J; junction bases unmatched: 6. This CDR3 spans 15 amino acids. Germline V gene data show CDR1 as SGHTA and CDR2 as FQGNSA. CDR3 sequence (DNA): TGTGCCAGCAGCATGACAGGGGTAAACAATCAGCCCCAGCATTTT. The encoded protein is CASSMTGVNNQPQHF.

The chain uses TRBV30 and TRBJ1-2, with 10 positions matching TRBD1. Germline values: CDR1 GTSNPN, CDR2 SVGIG (reference sequence). Trimming took 2 bases from V and 4 from J; bases not matched to a gene: 7. This CDR3 region has 15 residues. CDR3 sequence: CAWSTPGQGSYGYTF. The CDR3 DNA reads as TGTGCCTGGAGTACCCCGGGACAGGGGTCCTATGGCTACACCTTC.

The V call is TRBV2, the J call TRBJ1-5, with 7 bases matching TRBD1. The CDR3 spans 14 residues. CDR1 is SNHLY, CDR2 FYNNEI, per germline. V shed 7 bases and J 4 bases; nucleotides not matched to a gene: 7. This chain's CDR3 is CASNWGDRNQPQHF. In nucleotides, the CDR3 is TGTGCCAGCAATTGGGGGGACAGAAATCAGCCCCAGCATTTT.

V gene TRBV5-6 combines with J gene TRBJ2-7; 13 bases line up with TRBD2. This CDR3 is built from 15 residues. Germline-derived CDR1 and CDR2 are SGHDT and YYEEEE. Unmatched junction bases numbered 7, after V lost 4 bases and J lost 6 bases. CDR3 in amino acids: CASSHGLAGAREQYF. The CDR3 DNA is TGTGCCAGCAGCCACGGACTAGCGGGAGCGCGCGAGCAGTACTTC. The variable domain in full, with the rest retrieved from reference TRBV5-6 and TRBJ2-7, is DAGVTQSPTHLIKTRGQQVTLRCSPKSGHDTVSWYQQALGQGPQFIFQYYEEEERQRGNFPDRFSGHQFPNYSSELNVNALLLGDSALYLCASSHGLAGAREQYFGPGTRLTVT.

The V and J genes are TRBV27 and TRBJ1-2, with D unclear. The CDR3 has 13 residues. Per the germline V gene, CDR1 is MNHEY and CDR2 is SMNVEV (reference sequence). Trimming removed 3 bases from V and 8 bases from J, with 13 bases in between. The CDR3 here is CASSFSRGGGYTF. The DNA for the CDR3 is TGTGCCAGCAGTTTCTCCCGGGGTGGCGGCTACACCTTC.

The CDR3 DNA reads as TGTGCCAGCAGAGCCATTCCCCCTGTCTATGGCTACACCTTC. It encodes CASRAIPPVYGYTF. The chain uses TRBV28 and TRBJ1-2; no firm D call. This CDR3 has 14 amino acids. Trimming left V 6 bases short and J 4 bases short, with 15 bases between. The germline V gene has CDR1 MDHEN and CDR2 SYDVKM.

This clone was found a few times. This rearrangement joins TRBV30 to TRBJ1-2; 8 nucleotides agree with TRBD1. CDR3 length: 14 amino acids. Germline assignment: CDR1 GTSNPN and CDR2 SVGIG (reference sequence). V was clipped by 1 base and J by 0 bases; unmatched bases: 1. The CDR3 DNA sequence: TGTGCCTGGAGTGCAGGGGGCGCTAACTATGGCTACACCTTC. Amino acids: CAWSAGGANYGYTF.

The chain is built from TRBV5-1 and TRBJ2-7; D possibly corresponds to TRBD1 (5 bases). The CDR3 covers 13 residues. V was cut by 5 bases and J by 0 bases, with 9 bases left in between. Germline CDR1 SGHRS, CDR2 YFSETQ. DNA for the CDR3: TGCGCCAGCAGAGCAACAGGCTCCTACGAGCAGTACTTC. Its protein is CASRATGSYEQYF.

The chain employs TRBV28 and TRBJ2-3; the D gene is possibly TRBD1 (5 bases). The CDR3 has 16 amino acids. Trimming pared 6 bases from V and 4 bases from J, leaving 20 bases between. Germline CDR1 MDHEN, CDR2 SYDVKM. CDR3 sequence: CASRTYQRRVADTQYF. The CDR3 coding sequence is TGTGCCAGCAGGACATATCAGCGCAGGGTAGCAGATACGCAGTATTTT.

This clone has only one observation. This chain uses TRBV28 with TRBJ1-2; the match to TRBD1 covers 8 bases. V shed 2 bases and J 5 bases; nucleotides not matched to a gene: 1. Per germline, CDR1 MDHEN and CDR2 SYDVKM. There are 13 residues in the CDR3. The CDR3 DNA reads as TGTGCCAGCAGTTTAACAGGGGGTTATGGCTACACCTTC. Residues: CASSLTGGYGYTF.

The V and J genes are TRBV28 and TRBJ1-2; TRBD1 agrees at 7 bases. CDR3 size: 15 residues. V was clipped by 7 bases and J by 2 bases; unmatched bases: 10. CDR1 MDHEN and CDR2 SYDVKM come from the germline V gene. CDR3 residues: CASILHGGQNYGYTF. The CDR3 DNA reads TGTGCCAGCATCCTACACGGGGGACAGAACTATGGCTACACCTTC.

The V gene is TRBV4-2, the J gene TRBJ2-1, with 11 bases identical to TRBD2. Germline CDR1 LGHNA, CDR2 YNFKEQ. The CDR3 is 16 amino acids. V was pared by 4 bases and J by 1 base, with 3 bases of the junction left unmatched. The DNA for the CDR3 is TGTGCCAGCAGCCCCGGGACTAGCGGATCCTACAATGAGCAGTTCTTC. Amino acids: CASSPGTSGSYNEQFF.

The V and J genes are TRBV19 and TRBJ2-2; a weak D match, TRBD1 (5 bases). V was cut by 7 bases and J by 4 bases, with 13 bases left in between. Per the germline V gene, CDR1 is LNHDA and CDR2 is SQIVND (reference sequence). This CDR3 comprises 14 residues. The CDR3 loop reads CASTEQASTGELFF. The CDR3 DNA sequence: TGTGCCAGTACCGAACAGGCCTCCACCGGGGAGCTGTTTTTT.